This T cell receptor beta chain was profiled in a study of cytomegalovirus exposure and HLA in healthy donors. As regards this clone: Its target is not known.

Trimming stripped 7 bases from V and 2 bases from J, with 6 bases between. The length of the CDR3 is 12 residues. CDR1 and CDR2 from the germline V gene are SQVTM and ANQGSEA. The PCR made use of 60 Vbeta and 13 Jbeta primers. Generated by immunoSEQ multiplex PCR, the TCRdb table keeps only in-frame clones and is missing some. The sample records around 170,000 clones, about 85% being singletons. Overall study findings and caveats: Most of the CMV-associated TCR beta chains (in a later analysis) appeared to be HLA-restricted.

This chain links TRBV29-1 with TRBJ2-6; D uncertain. This sequence originates from a man aged 45-65 years in good health and CMV-seronegative. The material sequenced was PBMCs. DNA of the CDR3: TGCAGCGCTAAAACTGGGGCCAACGTCCTGACTTTC. Residues: CSAKTGANVLTF.